The clone carrying this T cell receptor beta chain was counted at least ten times. The record originates from a study of T-cell reconstitution after alpha-beta-depleted transplantation in children. The CDR3 runs to 13 residues. Germline lookup yields CDR1 KGHDR and CDR2 SFDVKD. Deletions cut 5 bases from V and 0 bases from J, with 6 bases between. The authors prepared the TCRbeta library with unique molecular identifiers. TCRdb passed the PCR reads through MiXCR, listing each CDR3 protein once. The table lists about 190,000 distinct CDR3 sequences, approximately 7% of them singletons. The receptor was derived from a human donor who donated a stem cell graft to a child with Wiskott-Aldrich syndrome. The rearrangement uses TRBV24-1 and TRBJ2-5; no clear D. Sequenced material: PBMCs from the stem cell graft donor, taken from the stem cell graft. The CDR3 loop reads CATSVHNQETQYF. The CDR3, as DNA: TGTGCCACCAGTGTACACAACCAAGAGACCCAGTACTTC.